Ten or more counts support the clone carrying this T cell receptor (beta chain). Its antigen is currently unknown. Researchers extracted total RNA from unfractionated whole blood. This record comes from a study of human T cells and chemical hapten exposure. General study results and limits: No alteration of TCRs above 1 in 1000 frequency was seen with DPC sensitization.

Individual cDNA molecules each carried unique molecular identifiers attached by the library. In the authors' methods: Sequenced samples showed a median of roughly 99,000 TCRs each, with counts running from approximately 20,000 to 700,000. TCRdb reprocessed the 5' RACE reads via MiXCR and lists one record per CDR3 protein. The V and J calls were not made by the authors but by TCRdb's processing. There are more than 140,000 distinct CDR3 sequences in the sample; over 3.5% occur only once, and around 1.5% lies in the top ten. Trimming stripped 5 bases from V and 6 bases from J, with 18 bases between. Germline CDR1 reads SEHNR; CDR2 reads FQNEAQ (reference sequence). The CDR3 is 15 amino acids.

V is TRBV7-9 and J is TRBJ2-3; no firm D call. This TCR was sampled from a female donor in good health. The CDR3 reads CASSPTGSDGDTQYF. In DNA, the CDR3 is TGTGCCAGCAGCCCAACTGGGTCCGACGGGGATACGCAGTATTTT.